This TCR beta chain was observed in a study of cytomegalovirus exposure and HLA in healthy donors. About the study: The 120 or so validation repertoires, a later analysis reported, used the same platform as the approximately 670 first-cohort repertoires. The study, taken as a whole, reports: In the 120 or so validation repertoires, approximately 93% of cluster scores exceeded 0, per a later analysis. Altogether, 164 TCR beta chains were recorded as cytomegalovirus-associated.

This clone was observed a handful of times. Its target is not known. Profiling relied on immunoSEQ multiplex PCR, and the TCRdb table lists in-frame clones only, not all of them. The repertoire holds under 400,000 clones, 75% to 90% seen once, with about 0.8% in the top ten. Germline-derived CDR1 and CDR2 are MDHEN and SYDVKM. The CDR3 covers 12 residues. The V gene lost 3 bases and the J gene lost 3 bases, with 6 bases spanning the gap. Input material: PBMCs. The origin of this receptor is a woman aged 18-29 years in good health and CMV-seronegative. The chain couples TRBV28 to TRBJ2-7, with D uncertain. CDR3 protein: CASSFGFYEQYF. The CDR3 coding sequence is TGTGCCAGCAGTTTCGGGTTCTACGAGCAGTACTTC.